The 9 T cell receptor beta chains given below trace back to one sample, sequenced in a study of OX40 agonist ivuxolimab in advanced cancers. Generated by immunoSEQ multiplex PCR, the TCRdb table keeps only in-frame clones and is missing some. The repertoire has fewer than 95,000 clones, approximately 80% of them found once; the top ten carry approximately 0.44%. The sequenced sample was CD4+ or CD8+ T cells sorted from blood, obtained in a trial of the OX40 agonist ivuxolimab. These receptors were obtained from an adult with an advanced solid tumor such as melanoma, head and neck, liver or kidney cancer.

The CDR3 nucleotides read TGTGCCAGCAGCACCAGCGGATCCAGCTCCTACGAGCAGTACTTC. Translated: CASSTSGSSSYEQYF. The chain employs TRBV7-9 and TRBJ2-7; perhaps TRBD2 as D (5 bases). The CDR3 contains 15 residues. The germline CDR1 and CDR2 sequences are SEHNR and FQNEAQ (reference sequence). With 5 bases removed from V and 0 bases from J, the gap between germline ends came to 14 bases.

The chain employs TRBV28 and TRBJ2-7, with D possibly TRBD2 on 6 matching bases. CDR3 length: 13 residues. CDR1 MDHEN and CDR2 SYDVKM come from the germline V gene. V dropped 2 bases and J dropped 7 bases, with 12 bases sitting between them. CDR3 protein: CASSLNSGEEQYF. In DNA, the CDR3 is TGTGCCAGCAGTTTAAATTCGGGAGAGGAGCAGTACTTC.

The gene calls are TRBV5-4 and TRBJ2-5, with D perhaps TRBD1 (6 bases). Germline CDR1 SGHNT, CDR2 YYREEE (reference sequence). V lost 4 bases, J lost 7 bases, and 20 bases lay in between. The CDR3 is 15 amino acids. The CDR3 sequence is CASSKTTGWVGTQYF. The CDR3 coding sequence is TGTGCCAGCAGCAAAACGACAGGATGGGTGGGGACCCAGTACTTC.

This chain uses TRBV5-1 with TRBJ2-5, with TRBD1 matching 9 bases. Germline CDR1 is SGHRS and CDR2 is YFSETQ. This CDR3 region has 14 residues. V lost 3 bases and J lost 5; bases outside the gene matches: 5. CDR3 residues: CASSYSGQGETQYF. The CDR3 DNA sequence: TGCGCCAGCAGCTACTCTGGACAGGGGGAGACCCAGTACTTC.

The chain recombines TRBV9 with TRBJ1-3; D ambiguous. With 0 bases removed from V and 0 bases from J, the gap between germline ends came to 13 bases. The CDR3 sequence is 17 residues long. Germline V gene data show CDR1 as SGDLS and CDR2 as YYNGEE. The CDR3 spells CASSVAHSSSSGNTIYF. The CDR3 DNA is TGTGCCAGCAGCGTAGCTCACAGTTCGAGCTCTGGAAACACCATATATTTT.

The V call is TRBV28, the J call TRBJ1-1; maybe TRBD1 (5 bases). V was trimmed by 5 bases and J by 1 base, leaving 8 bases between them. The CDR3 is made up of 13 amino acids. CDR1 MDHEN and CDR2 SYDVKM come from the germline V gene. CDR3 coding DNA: TGTGCCAGCAGTCCCGGGGCGAACACTGAAGCTTTCTTT. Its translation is CASSPGANTEAFF. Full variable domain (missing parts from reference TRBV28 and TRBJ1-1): DVKVTQSSRYLVKRTGEKVFLECVQDMDHENMFWYRQDPGLGLRLIYFSYDVKMKEKGDIPEGYSVSREKKERFSLILESASTNQTSMYLCASSPGANTEAFFGQGTRLTVV.

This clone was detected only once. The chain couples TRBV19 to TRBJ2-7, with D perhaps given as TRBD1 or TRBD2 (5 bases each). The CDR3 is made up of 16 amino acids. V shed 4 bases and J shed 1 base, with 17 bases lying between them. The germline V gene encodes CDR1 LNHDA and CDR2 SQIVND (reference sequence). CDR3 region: CASSKRAGTASYEQYF. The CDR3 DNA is TGTGCCAGTAGTAAACGCGCCGGGACGGCATCCTACGAGCAGTACTTC.

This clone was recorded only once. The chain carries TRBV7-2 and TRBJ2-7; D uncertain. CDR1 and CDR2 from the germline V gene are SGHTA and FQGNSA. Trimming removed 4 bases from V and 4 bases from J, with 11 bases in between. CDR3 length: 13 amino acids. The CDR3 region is CASSSADKYEQYF. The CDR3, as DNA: TGTGCCAGCAGCTCAGCCGACAAATACGAGCAGTACTTC.

The CDR3 sequence is CASSFGSGQNRMHF. The CDR3 DNA reads as TGTGCCAGCAGTTTCGGGTCAGGGCAGAATCGGATGCATTTT. The J gene is TRBJ1-5, the V gene TRBV28; perhaps TRBD1 as D (5 bases). V gave up 3 bases and J gave up 15 bases, with 21 bases separating them. The V gene's germline CDR1 is MDHEN and CDR2 SYDVKM. The CDR3 is 14 amino acids.